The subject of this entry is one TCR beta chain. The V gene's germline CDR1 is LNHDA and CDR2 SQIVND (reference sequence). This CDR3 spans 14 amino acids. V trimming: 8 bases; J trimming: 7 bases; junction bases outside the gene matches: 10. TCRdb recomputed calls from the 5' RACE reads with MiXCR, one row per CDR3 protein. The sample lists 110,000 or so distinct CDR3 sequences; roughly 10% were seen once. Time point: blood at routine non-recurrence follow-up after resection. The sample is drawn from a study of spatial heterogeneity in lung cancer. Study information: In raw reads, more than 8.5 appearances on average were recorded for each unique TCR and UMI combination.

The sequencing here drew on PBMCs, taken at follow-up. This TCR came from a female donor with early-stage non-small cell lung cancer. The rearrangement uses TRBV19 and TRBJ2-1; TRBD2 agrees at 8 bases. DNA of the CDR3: TGTGCCAGTGCGATCAGCGGGAGTGGTAATGAGCAGTTCTTC. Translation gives CASAISGSGNEQFF.